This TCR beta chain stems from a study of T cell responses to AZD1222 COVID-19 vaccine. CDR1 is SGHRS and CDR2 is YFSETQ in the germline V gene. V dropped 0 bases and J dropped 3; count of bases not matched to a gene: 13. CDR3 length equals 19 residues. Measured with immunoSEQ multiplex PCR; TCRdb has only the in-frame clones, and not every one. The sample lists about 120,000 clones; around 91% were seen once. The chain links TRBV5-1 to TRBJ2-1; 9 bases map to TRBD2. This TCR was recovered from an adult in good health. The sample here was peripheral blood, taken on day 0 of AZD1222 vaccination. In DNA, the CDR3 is TGCGCCAGCAGCTTGGGGCTTTGGGTTAGGACTAGCGTCTACAATGAGCAGTTCTTC. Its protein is CASSLGLWVRTSVYNEQFF.